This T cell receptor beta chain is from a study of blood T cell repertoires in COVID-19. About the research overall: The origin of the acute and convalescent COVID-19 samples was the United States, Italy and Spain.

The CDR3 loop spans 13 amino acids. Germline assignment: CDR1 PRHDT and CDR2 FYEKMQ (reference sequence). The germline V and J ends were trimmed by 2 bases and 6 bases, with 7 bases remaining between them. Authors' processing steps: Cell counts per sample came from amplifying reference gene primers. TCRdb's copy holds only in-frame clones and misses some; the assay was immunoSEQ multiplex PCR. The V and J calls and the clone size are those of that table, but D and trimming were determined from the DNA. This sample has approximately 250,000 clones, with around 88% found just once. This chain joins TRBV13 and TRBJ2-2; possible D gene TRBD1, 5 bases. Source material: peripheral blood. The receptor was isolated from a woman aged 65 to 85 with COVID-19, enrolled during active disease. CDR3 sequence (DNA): TGTGCCAGCAGCTTAAGGGGCGCCGGGGAGCTGTTTTTT. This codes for CASSLRGAGELFF.